Each of the 5 T cell receptor beta chains below was sequenced from the same sample in a study of CD8 T cells in Susac syndrome. After extraction with the RNeasy kit, roughly 0.5 to 1 ug of the RNA was reverse transcribed using random hexamers. TCRdb re-called the immunoSEQ multiplex PCR reads through MiXCR, storing one row per CDR3 protein. The sample lists around 130,000 distinct CDR3 sequences; roughly 95% were seen once. The sample consisted of CD4+ T cells from PBMCs. The receptor source for this set is a human donor with Susac syndrome.

The V gene is TRBV18, the J gene TRBJ1-5, with D possibly matching TRBD1 (6 bases). The CDR3 loop spans 13 amino acids. Germline CDR1 is KGHSH and CDR2 is LQKENI. Trimming pared 5 bases from V and 4 bases from J, leaving 9 bases between. CDR3 sequence (DNA): TGTGCCAGCTCATCGGACAGAAATCAGCCCCAGCATTTT. This sequence encodes CASSSDRNQPQHF.

The chain joins TRBV19 to TRBJ1-2; possibly TRBD1 for D (6 bases). The CDR3 has 14 residues. Germline V gives CDR1 LNHDA, CDR2 SQIVND (reference sequence). The germline V and J ends were trimmed by 6 bases and 8 bases, with 19 bases remaining between them. The CDR3: CASRPGGVDRGYTF. For the CDR3, the DNA is TGTGCCAGTAGACCTGGGGGCGTCGACCGGGGCTACACCTTC.

This clonotype was picked up one time. The chain is built from TRBV5-1 and TRBJ2-5, with D perhaps given as TRBD1 or TRBD2 (5 bases each). The CDR3 has 17 amino acids. Germline assignment: CDR1 SGHRS and CDR2 YFSETQ. The V end was cut by 4 bases, the J end by 1 base, with 20 bases between. The CDR3 here is CASSLSGAQRAQETQYF. The CDR3 DNA follows: TGCGCCAGCAGCCTCTCCGGGGCCCAAAGGGCCCAAGAGACCCAGTACTTC.

This rearrangement joins TRBV29-1 to TRBJ2-1, with D perhaps matching TRBD2 (6 bases). The CDR3 totals 12 residues. CDR1 and CDR2 (germline): SQVTM, ANQGSEA. V lost 5 bases, J lost 7 bases, and 12 bases lay in between. CDR3 in DNA: TGCAGCGTTCGGGGGAGCTGGAATGAGCAGTTCTTC. Translation gives CSVRGSWNEQFF.

V gene TRBV4-3 combines with J gene TRBJ1-2; D not certain. The CDR3 totals 15 residues. Trimming stripped 1 base from V and 0 bases from J, with 9 bases between. CDR1 and CDR2 from the germline V gene are LGHNA and YSLEER. CDR3 nucleotide sequence: TGCGCCAGCAGCCAAGGGACGGGAGCTAACTATGGCTACACCTTC. This translates into CASSQGTGANYGYTF.